This TCR beta chain appears in the sequencing data of a study of CD8+CD57+ T cells in acquired aplastic anemia. Germline CDR1 is GTSNPN and CDR2 is SVGIG (reference sequence). Trimming took 0 bases from V and 6 from J, leaving 13 bases between them. CDR3 length: 14 residues. TCR beta VDJ and CDR3 profiling used genomic DNA as template. MiXCR, run by TCRdb on the reads, gives a single entry per CDR3 protein. The top ten hold over 25% of the sample, which has over 200,000 distinct CDR3 sequences, 61% seen once. This clonotype was seen many times. This receptor was identified in a human donor in good health. The sample taken for sequencing was sorted CD4+, CD8+, or CD8+CD57+ T cells (not recorded which) from PBMCs. The genes are TRBV30 and TRBJ2-3; D unclear. The CDR3 nucleotides read TGTGCCTGGAGTGTCCCGTTCACAGTTGATACGCAGTATTTT. Residues: CAWSVPFTVDTQYF.